Here is one T cell receptor (beta chain) with its context. Its antigen is still unknown. With V trimmed by 5 bases and J by 6 bases, 8 bases remained unmatched. Germline V gene sequence: CDR1 SGHTA, CDR2 FQGNSA. The CDR3 has 14 amino acids. The data were taken from a study of cytomegalovirus exposure and HLA in healthy donors. The study's findings and limits: Usually a TCR sequence was rare, but some public TCRs were found in many donors.

Only in-frame clones appear in the TCRdb table, and some are missing; sequencing was by immunoSEQ multiplex PCR. The sample has 250,000 to 350,000 clones; approximately 90% are singletons. The sequencing sample was made of PBMCs. The rearrangement uses TRBV7-2 and TRBJ2-3; TRBD2 matches 7 bases. The origin of this receptor is a woman aged 18-29 years in good health and CMV-seronegative. This chain's CDR3 is CASSPRTSPDTQYF. DNA of the CDR3: TGTGCCAGCAGCCCACGGACTAGTCCGGATACGCAGTATTTT.